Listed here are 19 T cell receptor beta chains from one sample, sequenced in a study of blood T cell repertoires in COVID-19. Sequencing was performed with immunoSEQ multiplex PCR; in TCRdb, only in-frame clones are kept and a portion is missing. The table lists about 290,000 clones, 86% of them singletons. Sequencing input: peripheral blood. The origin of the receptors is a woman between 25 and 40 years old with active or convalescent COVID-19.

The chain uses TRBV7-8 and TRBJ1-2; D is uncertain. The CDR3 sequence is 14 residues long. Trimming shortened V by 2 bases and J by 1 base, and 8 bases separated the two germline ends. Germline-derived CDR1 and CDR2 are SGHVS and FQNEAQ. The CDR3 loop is CASSLSAVNYGYTF. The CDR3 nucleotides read TGTGCCAGCAGCTTAAGTGCAGTTAACTATGGCTACACCTTC.

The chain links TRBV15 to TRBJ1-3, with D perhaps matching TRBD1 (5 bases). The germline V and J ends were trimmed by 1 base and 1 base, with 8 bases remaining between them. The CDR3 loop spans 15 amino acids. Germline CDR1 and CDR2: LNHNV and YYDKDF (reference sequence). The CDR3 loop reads CATSRGSGSGNTIYF. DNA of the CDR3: TGTGCCACCAGCAGAGGGTCAGGGTCTGGAAACACCATATATTTT.

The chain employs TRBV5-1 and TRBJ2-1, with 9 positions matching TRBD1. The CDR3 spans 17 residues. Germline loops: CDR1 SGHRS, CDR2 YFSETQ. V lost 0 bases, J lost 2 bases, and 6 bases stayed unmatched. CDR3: CASSLAWTGVAYNEQFF. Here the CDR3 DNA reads TGCGCCAGCAGCTTGGCATGGACAGGGGTGGCCTACAATGAGCAGTTCTTC.

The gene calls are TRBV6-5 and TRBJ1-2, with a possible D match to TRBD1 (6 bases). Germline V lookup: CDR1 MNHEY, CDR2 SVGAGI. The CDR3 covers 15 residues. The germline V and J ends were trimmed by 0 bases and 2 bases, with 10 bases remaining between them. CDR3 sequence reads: CASSYSRQGNYGYTF. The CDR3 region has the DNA TGTGCCAGCAGTTACTCGAGGCAGGGGAACTATGGCTACACCTTC.

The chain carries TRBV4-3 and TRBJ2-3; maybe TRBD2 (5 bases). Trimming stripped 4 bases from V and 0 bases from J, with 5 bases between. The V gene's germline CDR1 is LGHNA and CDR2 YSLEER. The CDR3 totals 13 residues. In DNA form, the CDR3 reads TGCGCCAGCAGCCGGACTAGCACAGATACGCAGTATTTT. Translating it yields CASSRTSTDTQYF.

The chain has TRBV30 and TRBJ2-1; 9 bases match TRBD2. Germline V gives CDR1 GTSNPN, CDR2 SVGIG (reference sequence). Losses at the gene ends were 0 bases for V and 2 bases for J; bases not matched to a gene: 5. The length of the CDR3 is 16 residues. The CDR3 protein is CAWSVSGGGAYNEQFF. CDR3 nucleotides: TGTGCCTGGAGTGTATCTGGCGGGGGGGCCTACAATGAGCAGTTCTTC. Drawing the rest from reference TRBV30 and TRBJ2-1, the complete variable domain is SQTIHQWPATLVQPVGSPLSLECTVEGTSNPNLYWYRQAAGRGLQLLFYSVGIGQISSEVPQNLSASRPQDRQFILSSKKLLLSDSGFYLCAWSVSGGGAYNEQFFGPGTRLTVL.

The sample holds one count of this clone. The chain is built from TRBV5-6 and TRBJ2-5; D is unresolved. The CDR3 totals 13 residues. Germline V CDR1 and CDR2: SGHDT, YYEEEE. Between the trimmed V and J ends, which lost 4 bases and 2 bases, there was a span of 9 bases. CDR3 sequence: CASSRSAQETQYF. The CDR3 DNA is TGTGCCAGCAGCCGGTCCGCACAAGAGACCCAGTACTTC.

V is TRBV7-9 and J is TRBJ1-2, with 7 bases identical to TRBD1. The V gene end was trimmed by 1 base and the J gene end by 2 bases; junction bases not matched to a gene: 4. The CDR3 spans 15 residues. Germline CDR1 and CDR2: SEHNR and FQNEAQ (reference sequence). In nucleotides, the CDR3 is TGTGCCAGCAGCTTAGTAGGGGGCGCGAACTATGGCTACACCTTC. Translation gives CASSLVGGANYGYTF.

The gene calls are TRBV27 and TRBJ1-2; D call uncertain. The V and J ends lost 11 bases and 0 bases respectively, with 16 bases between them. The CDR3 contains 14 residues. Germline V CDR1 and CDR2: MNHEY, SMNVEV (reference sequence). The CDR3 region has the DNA TGTGCCTCTTCGAGGGCAGCCGCTAACTATGGCTACACCTTC. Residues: CASSRAAANYGYTF.

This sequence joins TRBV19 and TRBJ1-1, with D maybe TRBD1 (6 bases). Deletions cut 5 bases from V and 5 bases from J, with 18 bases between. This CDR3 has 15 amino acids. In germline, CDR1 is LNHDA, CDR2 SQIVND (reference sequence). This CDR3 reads CASSSRRGRGTEAFF. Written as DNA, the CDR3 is TGTGCCAGTAGTTCTCGCAGGGGTCGGGGTACTGAAGCTTTCTTT.

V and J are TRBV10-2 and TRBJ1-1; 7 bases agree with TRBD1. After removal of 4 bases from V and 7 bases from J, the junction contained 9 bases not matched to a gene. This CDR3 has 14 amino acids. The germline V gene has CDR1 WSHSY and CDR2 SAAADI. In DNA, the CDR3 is TGCGCCAGCAGTGCGACAGGGAAGAACGGTGAAGCTTTCTTT. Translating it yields CASSATGKNGEAFF.

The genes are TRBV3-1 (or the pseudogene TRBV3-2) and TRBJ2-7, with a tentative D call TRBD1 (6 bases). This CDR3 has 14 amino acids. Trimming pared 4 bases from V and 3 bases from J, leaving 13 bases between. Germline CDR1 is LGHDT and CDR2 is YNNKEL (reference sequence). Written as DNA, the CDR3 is TGTGCCAGCAGCCCCGGACAGATGGGCTACGAGCAGTACTTC. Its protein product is CASSPGQMGYEQYF.

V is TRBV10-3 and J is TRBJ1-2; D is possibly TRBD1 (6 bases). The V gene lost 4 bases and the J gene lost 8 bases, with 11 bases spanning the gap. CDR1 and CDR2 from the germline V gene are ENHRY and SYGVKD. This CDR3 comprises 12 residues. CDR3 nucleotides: TGTGCCATCAGTGGGGACACTCACGGCTACACCTTC. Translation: CAISGDTHGYTF.

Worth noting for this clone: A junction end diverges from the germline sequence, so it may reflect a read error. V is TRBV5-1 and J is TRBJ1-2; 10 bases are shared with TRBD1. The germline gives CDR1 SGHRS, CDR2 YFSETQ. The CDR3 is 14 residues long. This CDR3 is CASGLDRGAYGYTF. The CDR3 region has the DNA TGCGCCAGCGGCTTGGACAGGGGGGCGTATGGCTACACCTTC.

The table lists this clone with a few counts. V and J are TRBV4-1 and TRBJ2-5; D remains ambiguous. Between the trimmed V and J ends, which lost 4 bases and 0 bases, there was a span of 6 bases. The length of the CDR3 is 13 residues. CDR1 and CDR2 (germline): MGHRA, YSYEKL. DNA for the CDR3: TGCGCCAGCAGCCCAGGCGACCAAGAGACCCAGTACTTC. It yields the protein CASSPGDQETQYF.

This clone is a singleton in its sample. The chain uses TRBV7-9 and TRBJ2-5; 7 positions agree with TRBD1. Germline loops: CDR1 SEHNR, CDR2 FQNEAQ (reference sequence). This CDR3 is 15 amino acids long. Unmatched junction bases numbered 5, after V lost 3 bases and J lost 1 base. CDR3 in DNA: TGTGCCAGCAGCTTTACGGGACAGAGCCAAGAGACCCAGTACTTC. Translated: CASSFTGQSQETQYF.

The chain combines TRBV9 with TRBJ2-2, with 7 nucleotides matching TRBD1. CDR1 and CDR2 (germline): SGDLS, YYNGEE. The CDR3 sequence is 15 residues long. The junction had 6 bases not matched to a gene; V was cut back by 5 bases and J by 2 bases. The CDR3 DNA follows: TGTGCCAGCAGAAAGACAGGGTCTAACACCGGGGAGCTGTTTTTT. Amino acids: CASRKTGSNTGELFF.

The CDR3 region is CASSSSPGEGDTQYF. The CDR3 DNA is TGTGCCAGCAGTAGCTCCCCGGGGGAGGGAGATACGCAGTATTTT. The chain combines TRBV6-4 with TRBJ2-3, with 7 positions matching TRBD2. Germline loops: CDR1 MRHNA, CDR2 SNTAGT. Trimming removed 5 bases from V and 5 bases from J; junction bases left unmatched: 10. CDR3 size: 15 residues.

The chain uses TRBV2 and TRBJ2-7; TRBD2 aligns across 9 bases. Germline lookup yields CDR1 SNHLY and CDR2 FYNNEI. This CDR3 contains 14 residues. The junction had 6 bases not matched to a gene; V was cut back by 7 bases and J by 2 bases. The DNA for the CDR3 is TGTGCCAGCAATCCGGGACTAGCCCCCTACGAGCAGTACTTC. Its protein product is CASNPGLAPYEQYF.